This entry lists 6 T cell receptor beta chains sequenced from one sample in a study of cytomegalovirus exposure and HLA in healthy donors. The study ran its PCR with 60 Vbeta and 13 Jbeta primers. Clones were read by immunoSEQ multiplex PCR, and TCRdb kept only the in-frame ones, dropping some. The repertoire holds about 100,000 clones, with around 74% as singletons. The sample taken for sequencing was PBMCs. Receptor source: a man aged 40-55 years in good health and CMV-seropositive.

In DNA form, the CDR3 reads TGCGCCAACGGACAGGGGATCGATCAGCCCCAGCATTTT. It is translated as CANGQGIDQPQHF. This chain links TRBV10-2 with TRBJ1-5, with 9 bases that match TRBD1. V gave up 10 bases and J gave up 5 bases; unmatched junction bases: 6. This CDR3 contains 13 residues. Germline V gene lookup returns CDR1 WSHSY and CDR2 SAAADI.

This clone was seen only a few times. The CDR3 nucleotides read TGTGCCAGCAGTGGGGAGGCGATTGAAGCTTTCTTT. Translation gives CASSGEAIEAFF. This chain connects TRBV2 to TRBJ1-1; unclear D gene. V was trimmed by 4 bases and J by 7 bases, leaving 10 bases between them. The CDR3 is 12 residues long. The germline gives CDR1 SNHLY, CDR2 FYNNEI.

This clone was found a few times. This chain uses TRBV6-6 with TRBJ2-3; no clear D. CDR1 is MNHNY and CDR2 is SVGAGI in the germline V gene (reference sequence). The V gene lost 5 bases and the J gene lost 3 bases, with 6 bases spanning the gap. The CDR3 loop spans 12 amino acids. The CDR3 here is CASSLQTDTQYF. The CDR3, as DNA: TGTGCCAGCAGTCTTCAGACAGATACGCAGTATTTT.

CDR3: CASSSAGGSYNEQFF. The DNA for the CDR3 is TGCGCCAGCAGCTCCGCAGGGGGCTCCTACAATGAGCAGTTCTTC. The chain is built from TRBV5-1 and TRBJ2-1; the match to TRBD1 covers 7 bases. Germline V gene data show CDR1 as SGHRS and CDR2 as YFSETQ. This CDR3 is built from 15 residues. With 3 bases clipped from V and 0 bases from J, the junction kept 3 bases outside the gene matches.

J is TRBJ2-3 and V is TRBV5-1, with TRBD1 matching 9 bases. Losses at the gene ends were 4 bases for V and 6 bases for J; bases not matched to a gene: 6. Germline CDR1 and CDR2: SGHRS and YFSETQ. The CDR3 sequence is 14 residues long. The CDR3 DNA reads as TGCGCCAGCAGCCTGGGACAGGGAAGGGATACGCAGTATTTT. Protein product: CASSLGQGRDTQYF. Full variable domain (remainder filled in from reference TRBV5-1 and TRBJ2-3): KAGVTQTPRYLIKTRGQQVTLSCSPISGHRSVSWYQQTPGQGLQFLFEYFSETQRNKGNFPGRFSGRQFSNSRSEMNVSTLELGDSALYLCASSLGQGRDTQYFGPGTRLTVL.

This clone has a handful of counts. The chain employs TRBV4-3 and TRBJ2-1; no firm D call. Germline assignment: CDR1 LGHNA and CDR2 YSLEER. The CDR3 length is 14 residues. Trimming stripped 1 base from V and 8 bases from J, with 12 bases between. For the CDR3, the DNA is TGCGCCAGCAGCCAAGCAGGTTTTGGGTATGAGCAGTTCTTC. Its protein product is CASSQAGFGYEQFF.